This TCR beta chain was found in a study of CD8+ T cells in alopecia areata. cDNA reverse transcribed from extracted RNA served as the sequencing template. The repertoire was sequenced with immunoSEQ multiplex PCR; TCRdb's copy has only in-frame clones and lacks some. The data contain about 120,000 clones, under 65% of them singletons. With 6 bases removed from V and 2 bases from J, the gap between germline ends came to 11 bases. The germline gives CDR1 SGHRS, CDR2 YFSETQ. This CDR3 comprises 14 residues. Treatment specified: oral pan-JAK inhibitor, 5-10 mg twice daily. The investigators collected lesional scalp punch biopsies and peripheral blood from alopecia areata patients.

J is TRBJ2-2 and V is TRBV5-1; D not resolved. Material: CD4+ T cells sorted from blood, obtained at week 4, from a patient treated with tofacitinib. This TCR came from a human donor with alopecia areata. The CDR3 protein is CASILTPNTGELFF. The CDR3 DNA is TGCGCCAGCATCCTAACGCCAAACACCGGGGAGCTGTTTTTT.